This T cell receptor beta chain was observed in a study of blood T cells in healthy people across ages. CDR1 SGHTA and CDR2 FQGNSA come from the germline V gene. The length of the CDR3 is 16 residues. Concerning this clonotype: One end of the junction does not line up with germline, which may come from a read error.

A J-beta primer mix and a sample-barcoded 5' primer were used in a second PCR of roughly 7 to 12 cycles. In TCRdb, the 5' RACE reads were re-called with MiXCR into one record per CDR3 protein. The sample yields about 670,000 distinct CDR3 sequences, 45% to 60% seen once. The V gene is TRBV7-2, the J gene TRBJ2-1; TRBD2 agrees at 11 bases. The TCR sequence derives from a woman aged 80 or over in good health. The specimen sequenced was blood. CDR3 sequence: CAGRPRLAGTYNEQFF. The CDR3 nucleotides read TGTGCCGGCAGGCCTCGACTAGCGGGGACGTACAATGAGCAGTTCTTC.